This T cell receptor (beta chain) was identified in a study of T-cell memory formation after mild COVID-19. Study observations and caveats: Some clones that responded were present in memory (sampled pre-infection), which suggests cross-reactive memory joined. Later expanders leaned CD4+, whereas day 15 to 85 contracting clones were balanced CD4/CD8. CD4+ clones that contracted lay mainly in CM and EM; CD8+ ones lay in EMRA.

Employing constant-segment primers, 5'RACE generated TCR alpha and TCR beta cDNA libraries bearing sample barcodes and UMIs. TCRdb recomputed calls from the 5' RACE reads with MiXCR, one row per CDR3 protein. The table records around 250,000 distinct CDR3 sequences, about 16% of them present only once. This CDR3 is built from 15 residues. The junction had 10 bases not matched to a gene; V was cut back by 9 bases and J by 4 bases. The germline gives CDR1 KGHDR, CDR2 SFDVKD. Only a few counts were recorded for this clonotype. Its matching antigen is unknown. This receptor was obtained from an adult woman who had mild COVID-19 (a few samples of this study predate the infection). Cell type and time point are not known. Sequenced sample: PBMCs or a T cell subset sorted from them (not recorded which). The chain couples TRBV24-1 to TRBJ2-2, with TRBD1 identical over 7 bases. The CDR3 bases are TGTGCCACCGGAGGTTACAGGGGTGGCACCGGGGAGCTGTTTTTT. Protein: CATGGYRGGTGELFF.